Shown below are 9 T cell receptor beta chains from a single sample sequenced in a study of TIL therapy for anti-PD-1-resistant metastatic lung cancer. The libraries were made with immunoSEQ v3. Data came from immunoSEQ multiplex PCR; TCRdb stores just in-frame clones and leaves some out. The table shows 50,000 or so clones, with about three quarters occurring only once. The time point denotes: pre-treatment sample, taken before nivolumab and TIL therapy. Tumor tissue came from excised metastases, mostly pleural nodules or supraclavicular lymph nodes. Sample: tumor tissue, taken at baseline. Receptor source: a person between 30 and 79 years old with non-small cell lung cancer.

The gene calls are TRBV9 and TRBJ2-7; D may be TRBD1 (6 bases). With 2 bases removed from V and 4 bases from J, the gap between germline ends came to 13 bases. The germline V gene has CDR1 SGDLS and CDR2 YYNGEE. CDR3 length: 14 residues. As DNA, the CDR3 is TGTGCCAGCAGCGTGGATACAGGGAATTACGAGCAGTACTTC. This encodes CASSVDTGNYEQYF.

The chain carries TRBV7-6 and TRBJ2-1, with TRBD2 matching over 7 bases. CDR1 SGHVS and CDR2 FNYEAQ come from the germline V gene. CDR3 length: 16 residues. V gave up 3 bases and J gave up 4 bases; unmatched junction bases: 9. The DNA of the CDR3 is TGTGCCAGCAGCTTGTTAGCCGGGGGGAATTACAATGAGCAGTTCTTC. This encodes CASSLLAGGNYNEQFF.

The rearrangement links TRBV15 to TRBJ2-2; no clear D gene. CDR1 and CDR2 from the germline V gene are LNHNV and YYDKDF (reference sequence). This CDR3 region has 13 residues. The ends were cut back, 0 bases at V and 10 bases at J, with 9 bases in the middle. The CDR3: CATSRDSWLELFF. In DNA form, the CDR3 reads TGTGCCACCAGCAGAGATTCGTGGTTGGAGCTGTTTTTT.

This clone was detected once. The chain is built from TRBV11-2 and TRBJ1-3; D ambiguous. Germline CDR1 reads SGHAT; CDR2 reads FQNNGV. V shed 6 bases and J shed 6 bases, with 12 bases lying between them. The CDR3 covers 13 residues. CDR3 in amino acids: CASRENSLNTIYF. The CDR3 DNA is TGTGCCAGCAGAGAGAACTCTCTAAACACCATATATTTT.

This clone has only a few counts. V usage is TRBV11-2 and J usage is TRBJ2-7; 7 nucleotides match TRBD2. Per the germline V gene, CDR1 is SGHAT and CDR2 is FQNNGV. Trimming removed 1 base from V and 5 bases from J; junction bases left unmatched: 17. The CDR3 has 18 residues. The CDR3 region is CASSLGFPRGGSLDEQYF. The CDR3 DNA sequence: TGTGCCAGCAGCTTAGGTTTCCCCCGCGGCGGGAGTCTCGACGAGCAGTACTTC.

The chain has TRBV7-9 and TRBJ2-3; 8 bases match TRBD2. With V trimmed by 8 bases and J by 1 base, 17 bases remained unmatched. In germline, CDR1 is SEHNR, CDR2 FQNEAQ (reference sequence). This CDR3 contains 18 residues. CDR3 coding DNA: TGTGCCAGCGCTGGAGTGGGCGGGAGGCTTCGAGGCACAGATACGCAGTATTTT. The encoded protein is CASAGVGGRLRGTDTQYF.

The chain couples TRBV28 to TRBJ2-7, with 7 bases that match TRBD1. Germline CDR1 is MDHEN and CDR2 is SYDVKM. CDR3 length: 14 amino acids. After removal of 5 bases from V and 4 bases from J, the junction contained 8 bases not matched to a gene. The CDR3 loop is CASSPPTGKYEQYF. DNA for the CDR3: TGTGCCAGCAGTCCGCCGACAGGGAAATACGAGCAGTACTTC.

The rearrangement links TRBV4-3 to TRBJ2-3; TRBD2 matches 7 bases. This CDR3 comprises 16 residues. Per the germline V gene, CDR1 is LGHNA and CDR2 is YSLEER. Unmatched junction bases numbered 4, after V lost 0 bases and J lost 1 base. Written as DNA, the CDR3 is TGCGCCAGCAGCCAAGAAGTCACTAGCGGCACAGATACGCAGTATTTT. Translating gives CASSQEVTSGTDTQYF.

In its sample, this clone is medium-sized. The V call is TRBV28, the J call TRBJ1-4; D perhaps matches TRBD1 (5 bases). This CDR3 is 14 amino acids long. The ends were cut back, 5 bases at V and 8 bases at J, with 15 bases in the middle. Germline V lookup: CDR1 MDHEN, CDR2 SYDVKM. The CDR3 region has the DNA TGTGCCAGCAGTCCCGGGACCCTGGGCGAAAAACTGTTTTTT. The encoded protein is CASSPGTLGEKLFF.